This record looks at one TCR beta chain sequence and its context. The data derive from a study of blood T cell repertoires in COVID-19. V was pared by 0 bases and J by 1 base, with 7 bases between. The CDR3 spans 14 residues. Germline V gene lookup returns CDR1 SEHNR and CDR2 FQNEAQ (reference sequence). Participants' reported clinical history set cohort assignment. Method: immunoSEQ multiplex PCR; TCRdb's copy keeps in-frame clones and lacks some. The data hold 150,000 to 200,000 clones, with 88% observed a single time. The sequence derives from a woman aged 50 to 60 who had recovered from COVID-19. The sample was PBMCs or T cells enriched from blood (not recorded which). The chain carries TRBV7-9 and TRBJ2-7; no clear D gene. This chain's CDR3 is CASSLAPGSYEQYF. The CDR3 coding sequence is TGTGCCAGCAGCTTAGCGCCAGGATCCTACGAGCAGTACTTC.